This T cell receptor (beta chain) was observed in a study of T cell repertoires in cytomegalovirus infection (dated by TCRdb to between 2018 and 2021). For the wider study: Donor HLA type was relevant to the analysis, as public TCR beta signatures indicated carriage of CMV infection together with the matching HLA type. On the study overall, not on this receptor specifically: The ex vivo response was dominated by HLA-C-restricted CMV-specific TCR beta clonotypes, which also provided the single most frequent clonotype in two of eight donors. In both this cohort and an independent roughly 330-donor cohort, the cumulative frequency of public TCR beta family members distinguished carriers of CMV infection plus the relevant HLA type.

Sequenced using an Illumina HiSeq 1500. TCRdb redid the processing of the public reads, applying fastp at Q25 and MiXCR, and retained in-frame beta chains. Records with the same CDR3 protein are collapsed into one entry carrying the most frequent genes and DNA. The sample table lists 400,000 or so distinct CDR3 sequences, roughly 20% of them with a count of one. The ten largest clones capture about 10% of the sample. This clonotype was observed a few times. There is no known antigen for this receptor. Per-base quality was not reported, and no clone a single base away is much larger than it. Counted from cysteine to phenylalanine, this CDR3 has 14 amino acids. Just CDR3 DNA is preserved here, 42 bases in frame from base 1. Sequences SGHRS (CDR1) and YFSETQ (CDR2) are obtained from the germline V gene. The V end loses 7 bases and the J end loses 4 bases, and a stretch of 16 bases separates them.

Sequencing was carried out using PBMCs. This chain joins TRBV5-1 to TRBJ2-3; there is no confident call for the D gene. The TCR comes from a human donor in good health (CMV status not recorded). Some clones in this sample may be carry-over from other donors' samples. CDR3 region: CASLGQDHPDTQYF. The DNA sequence reads TGCGCCAGCCTTGGGCAGGACCACCCAGATACGCAGTATTTT. Joined to the reference TRBV5-1 and TRBJ2-3 proteins, this CDR3 gives the full variable domain: KAGVTQTPRYLIKTRGQQVTLSCSPISGHRSVSWYQQTPGQGLQFLFEYFSETQRNKGNFPGRFSGRQFSNSRSEMNVSTLELGDSALYLCASLGQDHPDTQYFGPGTRLTVL.